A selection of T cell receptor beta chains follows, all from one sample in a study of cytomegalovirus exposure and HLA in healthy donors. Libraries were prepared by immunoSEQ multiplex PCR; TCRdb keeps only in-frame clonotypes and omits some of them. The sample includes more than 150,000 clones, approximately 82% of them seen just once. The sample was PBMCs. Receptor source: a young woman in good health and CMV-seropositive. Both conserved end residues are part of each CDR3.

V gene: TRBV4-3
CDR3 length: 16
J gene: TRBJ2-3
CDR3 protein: CASSQDLAGGADTQYF

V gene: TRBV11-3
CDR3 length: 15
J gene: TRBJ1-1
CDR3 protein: CASSLGNRGDTEAFF

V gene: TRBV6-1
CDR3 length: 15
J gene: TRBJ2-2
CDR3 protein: CASSDRGTYTGELFF

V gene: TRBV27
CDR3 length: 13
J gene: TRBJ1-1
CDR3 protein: CASSLYRGTEAFF

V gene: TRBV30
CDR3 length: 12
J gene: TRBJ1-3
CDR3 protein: CAWTGAGNTIYF

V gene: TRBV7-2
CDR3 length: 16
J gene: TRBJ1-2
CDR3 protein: CASSLAMIGGGYGYTF

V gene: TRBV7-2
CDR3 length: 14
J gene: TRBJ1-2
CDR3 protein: CASSQRTGVVGYTF

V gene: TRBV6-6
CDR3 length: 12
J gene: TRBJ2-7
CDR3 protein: CASSWTAFEQYF

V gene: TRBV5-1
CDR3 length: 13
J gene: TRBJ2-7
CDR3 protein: CASSFRGGDEQYF

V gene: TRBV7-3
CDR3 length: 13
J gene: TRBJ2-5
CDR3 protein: CASSWTGGETQYF

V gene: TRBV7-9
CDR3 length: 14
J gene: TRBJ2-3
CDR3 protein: CASSLDPARVTQYF

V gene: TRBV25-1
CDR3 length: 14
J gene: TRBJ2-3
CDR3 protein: CATLHLGPTDTQYF

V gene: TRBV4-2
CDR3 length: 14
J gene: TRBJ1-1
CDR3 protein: CASSQRGTNTEAFF

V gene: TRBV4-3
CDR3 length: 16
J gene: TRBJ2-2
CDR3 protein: CASSQVLRTTTGELFF

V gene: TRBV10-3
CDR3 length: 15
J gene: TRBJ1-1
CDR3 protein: CAISWDSLMNTEAFF

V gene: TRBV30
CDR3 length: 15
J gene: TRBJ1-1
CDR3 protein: CAWSAPGTWGAEAFF